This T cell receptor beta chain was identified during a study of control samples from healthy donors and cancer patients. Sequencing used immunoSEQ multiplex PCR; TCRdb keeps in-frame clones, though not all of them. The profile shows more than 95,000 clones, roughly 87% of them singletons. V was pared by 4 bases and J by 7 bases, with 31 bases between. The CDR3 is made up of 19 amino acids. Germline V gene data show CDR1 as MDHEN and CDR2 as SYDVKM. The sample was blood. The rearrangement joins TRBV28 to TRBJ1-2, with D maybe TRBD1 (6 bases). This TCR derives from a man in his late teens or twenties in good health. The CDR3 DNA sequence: TGTGCCAGCAGTTATTTCAATAAACCGGGACATGAGAAAGTGACTGGCTACACCTTC. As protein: CASSYFNKPGHEKVTGYTF.